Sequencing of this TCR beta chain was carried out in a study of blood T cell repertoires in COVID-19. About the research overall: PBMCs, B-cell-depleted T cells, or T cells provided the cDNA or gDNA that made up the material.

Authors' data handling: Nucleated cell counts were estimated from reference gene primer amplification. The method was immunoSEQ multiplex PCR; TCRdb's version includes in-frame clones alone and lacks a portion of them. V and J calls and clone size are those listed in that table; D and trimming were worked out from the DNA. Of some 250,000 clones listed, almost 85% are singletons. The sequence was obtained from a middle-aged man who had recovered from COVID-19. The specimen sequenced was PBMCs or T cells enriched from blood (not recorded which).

The CDR3 bases are TGTGCCAGCAGTTTATCAGGTCGCGGGCCCGAAGCTTTCTTT. It is translated as CASSLSGRGPEAFF. The gene calls are TRBV27 and TRBJ1-1, with D hard to call. This CDR3 spans 14 amino acids. V dropped 0 bases and J dropped 8 bases, with 13 bases sitting between them. Per the germline V gene, CDR1 is MNHEY and CDR2 is SMNVEV (reference sequence).